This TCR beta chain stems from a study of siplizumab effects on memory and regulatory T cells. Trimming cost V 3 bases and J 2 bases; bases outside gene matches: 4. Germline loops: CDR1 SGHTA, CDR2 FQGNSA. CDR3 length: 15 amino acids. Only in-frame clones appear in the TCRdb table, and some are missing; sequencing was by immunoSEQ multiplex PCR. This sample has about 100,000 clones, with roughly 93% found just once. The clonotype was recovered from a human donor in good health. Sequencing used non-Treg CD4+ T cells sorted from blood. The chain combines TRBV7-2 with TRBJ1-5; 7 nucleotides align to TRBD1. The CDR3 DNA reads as TGTGCCAGCAGCTTCAGGGGGGACGGCAATCAGCCCCAGCATTTT. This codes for CASSFRGDGNQPQHF.